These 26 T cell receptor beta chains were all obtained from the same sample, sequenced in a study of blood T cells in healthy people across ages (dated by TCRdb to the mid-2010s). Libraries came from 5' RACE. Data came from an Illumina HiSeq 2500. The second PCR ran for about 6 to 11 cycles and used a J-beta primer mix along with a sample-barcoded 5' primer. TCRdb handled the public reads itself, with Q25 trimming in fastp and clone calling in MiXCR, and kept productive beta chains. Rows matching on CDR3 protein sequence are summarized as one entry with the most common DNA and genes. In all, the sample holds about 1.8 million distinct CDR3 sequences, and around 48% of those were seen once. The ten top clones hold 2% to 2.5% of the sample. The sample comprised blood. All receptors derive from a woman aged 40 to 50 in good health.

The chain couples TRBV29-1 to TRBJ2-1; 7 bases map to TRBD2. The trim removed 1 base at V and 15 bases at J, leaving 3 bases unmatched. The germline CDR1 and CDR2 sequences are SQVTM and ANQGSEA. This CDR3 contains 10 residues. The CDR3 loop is CSVEVRGWFF. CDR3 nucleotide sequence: TGCAGCGTTGAAGTGCGGGGGTGGTTCTTC.

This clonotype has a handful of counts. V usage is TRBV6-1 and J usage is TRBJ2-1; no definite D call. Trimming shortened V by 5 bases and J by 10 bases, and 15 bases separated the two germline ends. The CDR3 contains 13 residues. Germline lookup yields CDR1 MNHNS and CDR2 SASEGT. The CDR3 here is CASSFRDFTEQFF. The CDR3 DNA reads TGTGCCAGCAGTTTTAGAGACTTCACGGAGCAGTTCTTC.

The CDR3 here is CASSLGVGEQETQYF. DNA of the CDR3: TGTGCCAGCAGCTTAGGGGTGGGGGAGCAAGAGACCCAGTACTTC. The rearrangement uses TRBV7-3 and TRBJ2-5; possibly TRBD1 or TRBD2 for D (5 bases each). Germline-derived CDR1 and CDR2 are SGHTA and FQGTGA. V was trimmed by 2 bases and J by 2 bases, leaving 12 bases between them. The CDR3 has 15 amino acids.

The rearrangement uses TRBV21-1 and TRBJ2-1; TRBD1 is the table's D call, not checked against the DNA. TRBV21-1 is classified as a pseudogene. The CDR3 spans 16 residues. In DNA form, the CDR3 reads TGTGCCAGCAGCACGGGGACAGGTGTGGGGGGCTTCGAGCAGTTCTTC. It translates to CASSTGTGVGGFEQFF.

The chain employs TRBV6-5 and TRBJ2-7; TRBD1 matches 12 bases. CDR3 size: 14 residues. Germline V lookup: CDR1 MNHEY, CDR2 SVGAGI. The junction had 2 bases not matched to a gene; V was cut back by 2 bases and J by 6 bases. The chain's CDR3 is CASSYGTGGVEQYF. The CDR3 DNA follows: TGTGCCAGCAGTTACGGGACAGGGGGCGTCGAGCAGTACTTC.

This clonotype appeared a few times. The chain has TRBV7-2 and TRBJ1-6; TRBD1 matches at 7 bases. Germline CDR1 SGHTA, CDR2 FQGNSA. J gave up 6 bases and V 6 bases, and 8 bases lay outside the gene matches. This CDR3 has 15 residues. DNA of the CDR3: TGTGCCAGCAGGACGGACAGGAACCGTAATTCACCCCTCCACTTT. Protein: CASRTDRNRNSPLHF.

DNA of the CDR3: TGTGCCAGCAGTTACGGAGTCGGTGGGAATGAGCAGTTCTTC. Protein sequence: CASSYGVGGNEQFF. The chain uses TRBV6-6 and TRBJ2-1; the D is unclear. The V end lost 2 bases, the J end lost 7 bases, and 12 bases lay between the germline ends. The CDR3 has 14 amino acids. Germline lookup yields CDR1 MNHNY and CDR2 SVGAGI (reference sequence).

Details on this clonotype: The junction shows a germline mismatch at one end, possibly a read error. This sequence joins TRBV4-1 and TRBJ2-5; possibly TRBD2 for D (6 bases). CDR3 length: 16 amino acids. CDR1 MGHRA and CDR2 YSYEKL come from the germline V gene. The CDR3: CASSRGDDRVQETQYF. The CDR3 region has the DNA TGCGCCAGCAGCCGCGGGGATGACAGAGTCCAAGAGACTCAGTACTTC.

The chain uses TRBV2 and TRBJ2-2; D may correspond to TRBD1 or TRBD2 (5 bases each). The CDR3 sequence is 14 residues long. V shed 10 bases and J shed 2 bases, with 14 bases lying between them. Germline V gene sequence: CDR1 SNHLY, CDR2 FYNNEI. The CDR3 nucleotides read TGTGCCACCAGCCGGGACCTAAACACCGGGGAGCTGTTTTTT. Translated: CATSRDLNTGELFF.

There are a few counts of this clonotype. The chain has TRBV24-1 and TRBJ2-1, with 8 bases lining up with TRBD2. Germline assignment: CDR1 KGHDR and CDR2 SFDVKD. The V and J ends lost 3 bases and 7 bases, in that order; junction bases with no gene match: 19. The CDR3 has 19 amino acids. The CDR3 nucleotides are TGTGCCACCAGTGATAGGGGCCCCGGGACTAGTTCAATGACGAATGAGCAGTTCTTC. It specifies CATSDRGPGTSSMTNEQFF.

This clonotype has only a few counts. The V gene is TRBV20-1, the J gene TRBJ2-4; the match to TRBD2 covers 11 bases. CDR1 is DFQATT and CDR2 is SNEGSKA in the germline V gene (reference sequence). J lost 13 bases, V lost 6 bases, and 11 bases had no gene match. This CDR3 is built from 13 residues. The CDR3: CSAPSGGTFRQYF. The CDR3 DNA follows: TGCAGTGCCCCTAGCGGGGGGACCTTTCGGCAGTACTTC.

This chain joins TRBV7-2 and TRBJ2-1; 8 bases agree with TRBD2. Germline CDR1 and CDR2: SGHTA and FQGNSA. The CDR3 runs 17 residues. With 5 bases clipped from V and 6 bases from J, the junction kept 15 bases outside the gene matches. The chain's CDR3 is CASSAQLQAGDGNEQFF. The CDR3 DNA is TGTGCCAGCAGCGCACAGCTCCAAGCGGGGGACGGCAATGAGCAGTTCTTC.

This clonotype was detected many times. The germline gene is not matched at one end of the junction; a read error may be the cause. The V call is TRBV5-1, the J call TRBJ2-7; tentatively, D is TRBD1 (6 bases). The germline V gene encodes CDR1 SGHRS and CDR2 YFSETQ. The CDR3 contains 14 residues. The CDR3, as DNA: TGTGCCAGCAGCTTAGGACAGTATTCCTACGAGCAGTACTTC. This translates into CASSLGQYSYEQYF.

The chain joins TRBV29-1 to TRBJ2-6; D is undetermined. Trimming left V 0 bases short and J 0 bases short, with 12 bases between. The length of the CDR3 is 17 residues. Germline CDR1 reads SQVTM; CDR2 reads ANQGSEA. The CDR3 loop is CSVEDDIIHSGANVLTF. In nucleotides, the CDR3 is TGCAGCGTTGAAGATGATATTATCCACTCTGGGGCCAACGTCCTGACTTTC.

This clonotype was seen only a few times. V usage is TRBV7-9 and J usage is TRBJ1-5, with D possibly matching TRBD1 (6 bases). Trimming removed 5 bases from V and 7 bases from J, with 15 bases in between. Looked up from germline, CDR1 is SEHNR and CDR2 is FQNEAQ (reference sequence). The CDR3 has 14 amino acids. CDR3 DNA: TGTGCCAGCAGCCATACAGGGCCAGAACAGCCCCAGCATTTT. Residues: CASSHTGPEQPQHF.

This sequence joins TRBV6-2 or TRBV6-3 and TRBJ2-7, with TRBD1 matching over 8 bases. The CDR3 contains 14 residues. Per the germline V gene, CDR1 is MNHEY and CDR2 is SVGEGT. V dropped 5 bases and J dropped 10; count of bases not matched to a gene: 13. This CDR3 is CASSIRQGWSTQYF. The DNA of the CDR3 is TGTGCCAGCAGTATAAGACAGGGGTGGTCCACCCAGTACTTC.

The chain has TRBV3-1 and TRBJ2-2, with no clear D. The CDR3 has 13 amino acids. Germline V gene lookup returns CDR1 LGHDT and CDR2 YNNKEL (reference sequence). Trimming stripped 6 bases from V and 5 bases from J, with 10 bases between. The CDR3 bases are TGTGCCAGCAGGGAACCTTGGACCGGGGAGCTGTTTTTT. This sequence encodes CASREPWTGELFF.

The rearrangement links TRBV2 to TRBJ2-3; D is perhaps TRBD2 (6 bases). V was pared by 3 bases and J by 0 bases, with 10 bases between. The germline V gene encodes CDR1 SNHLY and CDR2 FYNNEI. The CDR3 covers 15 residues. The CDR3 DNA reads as TGTGCCAGCAGTGAGACTAGTTCTAGCACAGATACGCAGTATTTT. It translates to CASSETSSSTDTQYF.

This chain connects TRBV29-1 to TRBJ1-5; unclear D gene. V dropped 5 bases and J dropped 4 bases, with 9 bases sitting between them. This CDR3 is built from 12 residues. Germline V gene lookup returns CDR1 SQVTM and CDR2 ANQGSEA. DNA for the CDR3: TGCAGCGTTTCCGGAGCTAATCAGCCCCAGCATTTT. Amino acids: CSVSGANQPQHF.

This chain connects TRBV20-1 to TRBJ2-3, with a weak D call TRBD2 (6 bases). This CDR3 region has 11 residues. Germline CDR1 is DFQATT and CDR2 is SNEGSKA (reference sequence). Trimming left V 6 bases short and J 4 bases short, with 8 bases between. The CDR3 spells CSAPGADTQYF. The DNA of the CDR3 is TGCAGTGCGCCGGGGGCAGATACGCAGTATTTT.

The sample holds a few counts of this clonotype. CDR3 sequence reads: CASRHDFGTQETQYF. The CDR3 DNA reads as TGTGCCAGCAGACATGATTTTGGGACCCAAGAGACCCAGTACTTC. V usage is TRBV25-1 and J usage is TRBJ2-5; D is perhaps TRBD1 or TRBD2 (5 bases each). Germline CDR1 and CDR2: MGHDK and SYGVNS. Trimming took 6 bases from V and 1 from J, leaving 15 bases between them. The CDR3 has 15 amino acids.

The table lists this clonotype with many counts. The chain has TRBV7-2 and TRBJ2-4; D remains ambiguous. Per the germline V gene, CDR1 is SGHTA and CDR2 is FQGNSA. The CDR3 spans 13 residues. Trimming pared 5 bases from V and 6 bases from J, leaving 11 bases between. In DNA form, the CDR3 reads TGTGCCAGCAGCCCGAGCAGTGGAAACATTCAGTACTTC. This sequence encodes CASSPSSGNIQYF.

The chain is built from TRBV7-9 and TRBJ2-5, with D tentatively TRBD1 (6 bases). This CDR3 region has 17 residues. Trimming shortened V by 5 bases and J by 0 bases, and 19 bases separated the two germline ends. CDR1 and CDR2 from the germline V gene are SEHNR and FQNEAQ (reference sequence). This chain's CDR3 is CASSALGAPIYQETQYF. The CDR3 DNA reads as TGTGCCAGCAGCGCCTTGGGGGCCCCCATATACCAAGAGACCCAGTACTTC.

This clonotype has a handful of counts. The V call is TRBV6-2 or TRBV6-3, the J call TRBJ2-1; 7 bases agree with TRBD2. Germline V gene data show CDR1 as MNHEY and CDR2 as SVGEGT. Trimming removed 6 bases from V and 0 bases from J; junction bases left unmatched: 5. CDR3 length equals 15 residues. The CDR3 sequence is CASRHGGSSYNEQFF. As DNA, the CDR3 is TGTGCCAGCAGGCACGGGGGGAGCTCCTACAATGAGCAGTTCTTC.

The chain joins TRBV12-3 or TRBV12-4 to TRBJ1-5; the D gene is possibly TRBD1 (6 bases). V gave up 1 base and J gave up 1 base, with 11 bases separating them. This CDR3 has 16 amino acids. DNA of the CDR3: TGTGCCAGCAGTTTAGACAACAGGGCAAGCAATCAGCCCCAGCATTTT. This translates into CASSLDNRASNQPQHF.

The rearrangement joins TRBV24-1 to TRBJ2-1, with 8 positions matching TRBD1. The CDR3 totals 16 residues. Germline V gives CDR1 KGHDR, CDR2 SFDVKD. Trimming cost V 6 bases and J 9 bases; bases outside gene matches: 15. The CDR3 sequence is CATSKLGQGEGGEQFF. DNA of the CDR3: TGTGCCACCAGTAAGCTAGGACAGGGTGAAGGGGGTGAGCAGTTCTTC.